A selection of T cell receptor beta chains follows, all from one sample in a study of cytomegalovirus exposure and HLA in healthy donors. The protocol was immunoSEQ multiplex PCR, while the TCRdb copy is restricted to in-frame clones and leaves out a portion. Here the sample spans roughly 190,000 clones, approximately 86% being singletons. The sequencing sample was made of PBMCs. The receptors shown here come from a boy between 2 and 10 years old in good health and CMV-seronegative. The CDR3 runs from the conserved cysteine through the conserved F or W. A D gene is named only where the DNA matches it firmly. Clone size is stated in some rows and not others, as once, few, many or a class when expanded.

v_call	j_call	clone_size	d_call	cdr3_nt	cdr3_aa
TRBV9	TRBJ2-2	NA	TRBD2	TGTGCCAGCAGCGTGGGACTAGACCTCACCGGGGAGCTGTTTTTT	CASSVGLDLTGELFF
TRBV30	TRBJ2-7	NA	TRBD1	TGTGCCTGGAGTGTACCAGGGGGCCTATACGAGCAGTACTTC	CAWSVPGGLYEQYF
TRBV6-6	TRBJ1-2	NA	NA	TGTGCCAGCAGCCGCGGGGATCCCACTAACTATGGCTACACCTTC	CASSRGDPTNYGYTF
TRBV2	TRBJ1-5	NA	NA	TGTGCTAGCAGCGGGGACAACCTGCCCCATCAGCCCCAGCATTTT	CASSGDNLPHQPQHF
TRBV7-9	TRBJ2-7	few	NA	TGTGCCAGCAGCCCGGACAGCACCTACGAGCAGTACTTC	CASSPDSTYEQYF
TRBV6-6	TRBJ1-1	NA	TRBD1	TGTGCCAGCAGTGCGACAGGGGGGATAATGAACACTGAAGCTTTCTTT	CASSATGGIMNTEAFF
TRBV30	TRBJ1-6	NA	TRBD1	TGTGCCTGGAGTCTTCAGCGGGACAGGGGTAATTCACCCCTCCACTTT	CAWSLQRDRGNSPLHF
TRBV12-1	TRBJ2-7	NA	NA	TGTGCCAGCAGGGGGCTAAGTGGGGATTCGACCTACGAGCAGTACTTC	CASRGLSGDSTYEQYF
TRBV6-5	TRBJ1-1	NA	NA	TGTGCCAGCAGTGAAGGACAGAGGAACACTGAAGCTTTCTTT	CASSEGQRNTEAFF
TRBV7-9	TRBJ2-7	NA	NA	TGTGCCAGCAGCTTAGGCGACGAGCAGTACTTC	CASSLGDEQYF
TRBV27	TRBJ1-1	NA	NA	TGTGCCAGCAGTTTGGGGCCTTGGGCGAACACTGAAGCTTTCTTT	CASSLGPWANTEAFF
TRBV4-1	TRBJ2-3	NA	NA	TGCGCCAGCAGCCAAAAAGAGGCACCCCTTGAGGCGGATACGCAGTATTTT	CASSQKEAPLEADTQYF
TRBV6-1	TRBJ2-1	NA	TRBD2	TGTGCCAGCAGTCACGTAGCGGGGGGACCCTATGAGCAGTTCTTC	CASSHVAGGPYEQFF
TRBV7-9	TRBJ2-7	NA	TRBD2	TGTGCCAGCAGCCCTAAGACTAGCGGGGTCTACGAGCAGTACTTC	CASSPKTSGVYEQYF
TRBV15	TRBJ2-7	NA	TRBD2	TGTGCCACCAGCAGAAGCCGGATTAGCGGGCCCGAGCAGTACTTC	CATSRSRISGPEQYF
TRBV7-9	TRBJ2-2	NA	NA	TGTGCCAGCAGCCTCACAGGGGAGCTGTTTTTT	CASSLTGELFF
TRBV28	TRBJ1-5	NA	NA	TGTGCCAGCAGTTTCCTGCCTGGGGCAGGGGTCGATCAGCCCCAGCATTTT	CASSFLPGAGVDQPQHF
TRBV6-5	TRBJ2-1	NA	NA	TGTGCCAGCACCCCAACGGGAACCTATGAGCAGTTCTTC	CASTPTGTYEQFF
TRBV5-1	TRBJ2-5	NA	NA	TGCGCCAGCAGTCAGGGGAGTGAGACCCAGTACTTC	CASSQGSETQYF
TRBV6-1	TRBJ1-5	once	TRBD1	TGTGCCAGCAGTGAGAGACAGGGAGCCGGTACTCTCGGCAATCAGCCCCAGCATTTT	CASSERQGAGTLGNQPQHF
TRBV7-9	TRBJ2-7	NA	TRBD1	TGTGCCAGCAGCTTTGGGACAGGTGGTTACGAGCAGTACTTC	CASSFGTGGYEQYF
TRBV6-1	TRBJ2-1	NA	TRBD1	TGTGCCAGCCGGAGACAGGGGATCAATGAGCAGTTCTTC	CASRRQGINEQFF
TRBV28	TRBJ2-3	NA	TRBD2	TGTGCCAGCAGTCTTCGGACTAGCGGCACAGATACGCAGTATTTT	CASSLRTSGTDTQYF
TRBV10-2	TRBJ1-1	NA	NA	TGCGCCAGTTCGAAAAGTGGCCCGAAGTCCTGGTACACTGAAGCTTTCTTT	CASSKSGPKSWYTEAFF
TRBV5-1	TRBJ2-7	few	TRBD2	TGCGCCAGCAGCGTCGGACTAGCGGGAGGGTCCGGACAGCAGTACTTC	CASSVGLAGGSGQQYF
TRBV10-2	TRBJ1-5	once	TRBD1	TGCGCCAGCAGTGAGCTGACCAATGAGGCAGGGGGATTGCCCCAGCATTTT	CASSELTNEAGGLPQHF
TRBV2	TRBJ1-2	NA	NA	TGTGCCACCGTGTATCGGGAAAACTATGGCTACACCTTC	CATVYRENYGYTF
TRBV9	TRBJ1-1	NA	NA	TGTGCCAGCAGCGGGAGGGATGGGATCACTGAAGCTTTCTTT	CASSGRDGITEAFF
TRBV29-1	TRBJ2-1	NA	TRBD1	TGCAGCGTTGAAGAAGGGACAGAGGCCTACAATGAGCAGTTCTTC	CSVEEGTEAYNEQFF
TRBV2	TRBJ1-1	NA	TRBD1	TGTGCCAGCAGTGAAGTGCTCACAGGGGGCGGAGGAGCTTTCTTT	CASSEVLTGGGGAFF
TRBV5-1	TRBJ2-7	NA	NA	TGCGCCAGCAGTTTGGCGGCCGGGAGTTTTGACGAGCAGTACTTC	CASSLAAGSFDEQYF
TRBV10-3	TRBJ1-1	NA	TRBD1	TGTGCCATCAGTGAGGACAGGGTCGTATCGACTGAAGCTTTCTTT	CAISEDRVVSTEAFF
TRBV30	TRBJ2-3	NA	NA	TGTGCCTGGGAACAAGGACAAGGGGGAGATACGCAGTATTTT	CAWEQGQGGDTQYF
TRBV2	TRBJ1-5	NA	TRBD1	TGTGCCAGCAGTGGGACAGGGGGCCAGGGACAGCCCCAGCATTTT	CASSGTGGQGQPQHF
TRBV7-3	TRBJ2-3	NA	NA	TGTGCCAGCAGCTTAACGTACACAGATACGCAGTATTTT	CASSLTYTDTQYF
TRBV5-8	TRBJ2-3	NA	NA	TGTGCCAGCATTCCAGGGCAGTCCGGTTCAACAGATACGCAGTATTTT	CASIPGQSGSTDTQYF
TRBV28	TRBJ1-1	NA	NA	TGTGCCAGCAGTTTCGGGGGGGCGAGAGTGAACACTGAAGCTTTCTTT	CASSFGGARVNTEAFF
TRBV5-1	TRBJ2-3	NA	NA	TGCGCCAGCGGCTCGGGGGGCACAGATACGCAGTATTTT	CASGSGGTDTQYF
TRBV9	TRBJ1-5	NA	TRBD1	TGTGCCAGCAGCGAGGGGGCCGGGACAAACAATCAGCCCCAGCATTTT	CASSEGAGTNNQPQHF
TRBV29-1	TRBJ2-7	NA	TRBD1	TGCAGCGTCGGGATGACAGGGCCCACCTACGAGCAGTACTTC	CSVGMTGPTYEQYF